These 32 T cell receptor beta chains originate from one sample sequenced in a study of radiotherapy plus CTLA-4 blockade in lung cancer. Sequenced by immunoSEQ multiplex PCR; TCRdb stores in-frame clones only, minus some. The data hold some 94,000 clones, with roughly 80% observed a single time. The source material was peripheral blood, sampled from a patient treated with radiotherapy plus ipilimumab. Receptor source: a human donor with non-small cell lung cancer that progressed on radiotherapy plus ipilimumab.

V and J are TRBV5-1 and TRBJ1-2; D might be TRBD1 (6 bases). Per the germline V gene, CDR1 is SGHRS and CDR2 is YFSETQ. Trimming left V 2 bases short and J 3 bases short, with 11 bases between. The CDR3 is made up of 14 amino acids. The CDR3 here is CASSFTGQDYGYTF. The CDR3 nucleotides read TGCGCCAGCAGCTTCACAGGGCAGGACTATGGCTACACCTTC.

The chain uses TRBV18 and TRBJ1-3; a weak D match, TRBD1 (5 bases). CDR1 and CDR2 from the germline V gene are KGHSH and LQKENI. Trimming shortened V by 6 bases and J by 0 bases, and 15 bases separated the two germline ends. The CDR3 is made up of 16 amino acids. The CDR3 protein is CASSRDGTHSGNTIYF. For the CDR3, the DNA is TGTGCCAGCTCCCGGGACGGAACGCACTCTGGAAACACCATATATTTT.

This chain connects TRBV6-1 to TRBJ2-7, with D unresolved. The V end lost 4 bases, the J end lost 9 bases, and 16 bases lay between the germline ends. Germline assignment: CDR1 MNHNS and CDR2 SASEGT. The CDR3 is 13 residues long. The CDR3 nucleotides are TGTGCCAGCAGTGCGATCTCGAGGATCAGGCAGTACTTC. Translating it yields CASSAISRIRQYF.

V and J are TRBV30 and TRBJ2-2; D uncertain. This CDR3 contains 14 residues. Germline CDR1 GTSNPN, CDR2 SVGIG (reference sequence). Trimming removed 2 bases from V and 7 bases from J, with 14 bases in between. In DNA form, the CDR3 reads TGTGCCTGGAGTAGGCAGGTAGTAGTCGGGGAGCTGTTTTTT. This gives the protein CAWSRQVVVGELFF.

The chain recombines TRBV14 with TRBJ2-5; D remains ambiguous. Trimming left V 1 base short and J 5 bases short, with 8 bases between. The CDR3 sequence is 13 residues long. Germline CDR1 reads SGHDN; CDR2 reads FVKESK. The DNA of the CDR3 is TGTGCCAGCAGCCAAGGTGCGCGGGAGACCCAGTACTTC. Translation: CASSQGARETQYF.

The V and J genes are TRBV28 and TRBJ2-1, with 13 bases identical to TRBD2. The CDR3 is made up of 13 amino acids. The ends lost 10 bases at V and 10 bases at J; junction bases unmatched: 7. Germline CDR1 MDHEN, CDR2 SYDVKM. CDR3: CATRGTSGTEQFF. DNA of the CDR3: TGTGCCACCCGAGGGACTAGCGGGACCGAGCAGTTCTTC.

The chain recombines TRBV9 with TRBJ1-5; weak D call: TRBD1 (6 bases). Trimming stripped 4 bases from V and 4 bases from J, with 15 bases between. This CDR3 comprises 15 residues. Per germline, CDR1 SGDLS and CDR2 YYNGEE. CDR3 sequence (DNA): TGTGCCAGCAGCTTACGCGGGACACCGAATCAGCCCCAGCATTTT. Protein product: CASSLRGTPNQPQHF.

The chain recombines TRBV5-4 with TRBJ2-1; 11 positions match TRBD2. CDR3 length equals 15 residues. Germline V gene sequence: CDR1 SGHNT, CDR2 YYREEE (reference sequence). The V gene end was trimmed by 4 bases and the J gene end by 6 bases; junction bases not matched to a gene: 6. The CDR3 sequence is CASSPGTSGPNEQFF. For the CDR3, the DNA is TGTGCCAGCAGCCCAGGGACTAGCGGACCCAATGAGCAGTTCTTC.

The chain combines TRBV27 with TRBJ2-1, with D hard to call. From germline, CDR1 is MNHEY and CDR2 SMNVEV (reference sequence). The CDR3 covers 13 residues. V shed 3 bases and J shed 7 bases, with 10 bases lying between them. CDR3 sequence reads: CASSFKGYNEQFF. CDR3 nucleotides: TGTGCCAGCAGTTTTAAGGGATATAATGAGCAGTTCTTC.

This clone was counted between two and nine times. V gene TRBV4-1 combines with J gene TRBJ2-2; 9 bases are shared with TRBD1. V shed 1 base and J 5 bases; nucleotides not matched to a gene: 8. The CDR3 has 17 residues. CDR1 MGHRA and CDR2 YSYEKL come from the germline V gene. CDR3 sequence (DNA): TGCGCCAGCAGCCAAGCTTTGACAGGGGGAAAAACCGGGGAGCTGTTTTTT. Translation gives CASSQALTGGKTGELFF.

The chain is built from TRBV25-1 and TRBJ1-6; 10 bases align to TRBD1. The CDR3 is made up of 15 amino acids. The V segment lost 1 base and the J segment 9 bases; nucleotides outside the gene matches: 3. Germline V lookup: CDR1 MGHDK, CDR2 SYGVNS. The CDR3 sequence: CASSESDRGRSPLHF. For the CDR3, the DNA is TGTGCCAGCAGTGAATCTGACAGGGGGCGTTCACCCCTCCACTTT.

V gene TRBV27 combines with J gene TRBJ1-3; D not certain. CDR3 length equals 13 residues. CDR1 and CDR2 from the germline V gene are MNHEY and SMNVEV (reference sequence). V was trimmed by 4 bases and J by 0 bases, leaving 4 bases between them. In nucleotides, the CDR3 is TGTGCCAGCAGTTCCCTCTCTGGAAACACCATATATTTT. Protein sequence: CASSSLSGNTIYF.

The rearrangement links TRBV29-1 to TRBJ2-5; maybe TRBD1 (6 bases). V was pared by 4 bases and J by 2 bases, with 11 bases between. The CDR3 extends over 13 amino acids. Per the germline V gene, CDR1 is SQVTM and CDR2 is ANQGSEA. The CDR3 region has the DNA TGCAGCGTTGGGACAGCCCAACAAGAGACCCAGTACTTC. This sequence encodes CSVGTAQQETQYF.

The chain uses TRBV18 and TRBJ2-5; no clear D. Per germline, CDR1 KGHSH and CDR2 LQKENI. The V gene lost 0 bases and the J gene lost 5 bases, with 19 bases spanning the gap. There are 17 residues in the CDR3. The CDR3 loop reads CASSPPIVAPLRETQYF. The DNA for the CDR3 is TGTGCCAGCTCACCACCGATAGTTGCACCCCTCCGGGAGACCCAGTACTTC.

This clone has only one observation. V usage is TRBV6-5 and J usage is TRBJ2-7; D is unresolved. Germline V gene sequence: CDR1 MNHEY, CDR2 SVGAGI. This CDR3 is built from 13 residues. V was clipped by 5 bases and J by 2 bases, with 10 bases between them. The CDR3 nucleotides are TGTGCCAGCAGTAAGGACGGTACCTACGAGCAGTACTTC. Translating it yields CASSKDGTYEQYF.

The chain is built from TRBV4-2 and TRBJ2-1, with TRBD2 matching over 9 bases. Losses at the gene ends were 1 base for V and 8 bases for J; bases not matched to a gene: 12. This CDR3 spans 17 amino acids. The germline gives CDR1 LGHNA, CDR2 YNFKEQ. CDR3 DNA: TGTGCCAGCAGCCAAGTTGATAGCGGGAGTATCGGCTATGAGCAGTTCTTC. Protein: CASSQVDSGSIGYEQFF.

The CDR3 nucleotides are TGTGCCAGCAGCGCCGGGACAGGGGGCACCTACGAGCAGTACTTC. Protein sequence: CASSAGTGGTYEQYF. V usage is TRBV7-9 and J usage is TRBJ2-7; 12 positions agree with TRBD1. CDR3 size: 15 residues. Trimming cost V 5 bases and J 2 bases; bases outside gene matches: 4. Per the germline V gene, CDR1 is SEHNR and CDR2 is FQNEAQ (reference sequence).

The chain links TRBV30 to TRBJ2-7; perhaps TRBD1 as D (6 bases). V was pared by 3 bases and J by 2 bases, with 20 bases between. The CDR3 contains 16 residues. The germline gives CDR1 GTSNPN, CDR2 SVGIG (reference sequence). CDR3 amino acids: CAWSRTGTLLTYEQYV. The DNA of the CDR3 is TGTGCCTGGAGCCGAACCGGGACATTACTTACCTACGAGCAGTACGTC.

This clone was detected a few times. The chain uses TRBV7-3 and TRBJ2-7, with D unresolved. Germline lookup yields CDR1 SGHTA and CDR2 FQGTGA. The CDR3 sequence is 17 residues long. With 6 bases removed from V and 4 bases from J, the gap between germline ends came to 25 bases. The CDR3 bases are TGTGCCAGCAGTCACACCGCGGCTGCGAAAGAACCGTACGAGCAGTACGTC. It specifies CASSHTAAAKEPYEQYV.

This chain links TRBV29-1 with TRBJ2-1, with TRBD1 matching over 9 bases. Trimming cost V 0 bases and J 4 bases; bases outside gene matches: 19. This CDR3 contains 20 residues. CDR1 and CDR2 (germline): SQVTM, ANQGSEA. This CDR3 is CSVEDLARLSDRGIYNEQFF. In nucleotides, the CDR3 is TGCAGCGTTGAAGATCTGGCCCGGCTATCGGACAGGGGAATTTACAATGAGCAGTTCTTC.

The gene calls are TRBV6-5 and TRBJ1-5, with D unclear. From germline, CDR1 is MNHEY and CDR2 SVGAGI. CDR3 size: 13 residues. V shed 2 bases and J shed 4 bases, with 6 bases lying between them. CDR3 nucleotide sequence: TGTGCCAGCAGTTACGACCATAATCAGCCCCAGCATTTT. This sequence encodes CASSYDHNQPQHF.

The rearrangement links TRBV4-2 to TRBJ2-1; the match to TRBD1 covers 8 bases. V dropped 2 bases and J dropped 7; count of bases not matched to a gene: 13. Germline CDR1 and CDR2: LGHNA and YNFKEQ. The CDR3 runs 17 residues. CDR3 in amino acids: CASSQIPRGQVYNEQFF. The CDR3 DNA follows: TGTGCCAGCAGCCAAATCCCCAGGGGGCAAGTATATAATGAGCAGTTCTTC.

The chain joins TRBV6-5 to TRBJ1-1; D possibly corresponds to TRBD1 (5 bases). V gave up 5 bases and J gave up 5 bases, with 15 bases separating them. CDR3 length equals 14 residues. Per germline, CDR1 MNHEY and CDR2 SVGAGI. For the CDR3, the DNA is TGTGCCAGCAGTGGGCCCGGGCGGGGGACTGAAGCTTTCTTT. This gives the protein CASSGPGRGTEAFF.

The chain has TRBV18 and TRBJ1-1; 8 bases fit TRBD1. Germline V gives CDR1 KGHSH, CDR2 LQKENI. V lost 3 bases to trimming and J lost 4 bases; unmatched junction nucleotides: 10. The CDR3 contains 16 residues. The chain's CDR3 is CASSPRQGLIGTEAFF. CDR3 nucleotide sequence: TGTGCCAGCTCACCTAGACAGGGGTTGATTGGCACTGAAGCTTTCTTT.

This sequence joins TRBV28 and TRBJ2-2; 7 positions match TRBD1. Per the germline V gene, CDR1 is MDHEN and CDR2 is SYDVKM. This CDR3 has 15 residues. With V trimmed by 1 base and J by 5 bases, 4 bases remained unmatched. The DNA of the CDR3 is TGTGCCAGCAGTTTATCGGACAGGATGACCGGGGAGCTGTTTTTT. Translated: CASSLSDRMTGELFF.

The chain employs TRBV9 and TRBJ1-2, with a possible D match to TRBD1 (6 bases). CDR1 is SGDLS, CDR2 YYNGEE, per germline. V shed 3 bases and J shed 0 bases, with 15 bases lying between them. There are 16 residues in the CDR3. The CDR3 here is CASSGQRDTTNYGYTF. CDR3 nucleotides: TGTGCCAGCAGCGGTCAGAGGGACACCACTAACTATGGCTACACCTTC.

The gene calls are TRBV6-5 and TRBJ2-3; the match to TRBD2 covers 11 bases. J was trimmed by 4 bases and V by 6 bases; bases with no gene match: 6. This CDR3 is 15 amino acids long. Looked up from germline, CDR1 is MNHEY and CDR2 is SVGAGI. The CDR3 is CASRTSGSRADTQYF. Here the CDR3 DNA reads TGTGCCAGCAGAACTAGCGGGAGTCGAGCAGATACGCAGTATTTT.

The chain employs TRBV9 and TRBJ2-3; D remains unclear. The CDR3 is made up of 12 amino acids. V was trimmed by 2 bases and J by 0 bases, leaving 1 base between them. CDR1 is SGDLS and CDR2 is YYNGEE in the germline V gene. The CDR3 DNA sequence: TGTGCCAGCAGCGTGAGCACAGATACGCAGTATTTT. It specifies CASSVSTDTQYF.

The gene calls are TRBV2 and TRBJ2-5, with 16 bases matching TRBD2. Germline trimming cut 3 bases from V and 5 bases from J; bases unmatched to any gene: 3. CDR1 and CDR2 (germline): SNHLY, FYNNEI. The CDR3 is 16 amino acids. CDR3: CASSDRGLAGGETQYF. The CDR3 DNA reads as TGTGCCAGCAGTGATCGGGGACTAGCGGGAGGGGAGACCCAGTACTTC.

V and J are TRBV30 and TRBJ2-3, with a weak D call TRBD1 (5 bases). Trimming shortened V by 3 bases and J by 3 bases, and 10 bases separated the two germline ends. The CDR3 covers 13 residues. Per germline, CDR1 GTSNPN and CDR2 SVGIG (reference sequence). CDR3 in amino acids: CAWRFRQTDTQYF. As DNA, the CDR3 is TGTGCCTGGAGATTTCGACAGACAGATACGCAGTATTTT.

The chain uses TRBV6-4 and TRBJ2-2; 8 nucleotides align to TRBD1. The junction had 5 bases not matched to a gene; V was cut back by 6 bases and J by 8 bases. This CDR3 is 13 amino acids long. In germline, CDR1 is MRHNA, CDR2 SNTAGT. The CDR3 region has the DNA TGTGCCAGCAGAGGACAGGGTTTTGGGGAGCTGTTTTTT. Its protein product is CASRGQGFGELFF.

The rearrangement uses TRBV28 and TRBJ1-2, with a tentative D call TRBD1 (6 bases). This CDR3 comprises 13 residues. V lost 4 bases to trimming and J lost 5 bases, with 11 bases between them. Germline V gives CDR1 MDHEN, CDR2 SYDVKM. The DNA for the CDR3 is TGTGCCAGCAGTTCGACAGGCGGGTATGGCTACACCTTC. Translating gives CASSSTGGYGYTF.